This TCR beta chain was recovered during a study of cytotoxic CD8 clonotypes in ibrutinib-treated CLL. Overall study results and limits: Clonality climbed at ibrutinib response, then dropped toward baseline at progression.

On this clone itself: Antigen specificity is unknown.

Germline-derived CDR1 and CDR2 are SNHLY and FYNNEI. This CDR3 region has 11 residues. With 4 bases removed from V and 6 bases from J, the gap between germline ends came to 6 bases. Clones were read by immunoSEQ multiplex PCR, and TCRdb kept only the in-frame ones, dropping some. Of around 19,000 clones in the sample, around two thirds are singletons; the top ten hold roughly 25%. This rearrangement joins TRBV2 to TRBJ2-5, with D uncertain. This sequence was found in a human donor with chronic lymphocytic leukemia. Sequencing was performed on PBMCs, taken after 12 months of ibrutinib treatment. DNA for the CDR3: TGTGCCAGCAGTGTTGGTCAGACCCAGTACTTC. As protein: CASSVGQTQYF. Looking up the rest from reference TRBV2 and TRBJ2-5 gives the full variable domain: EPEVTQTPSHQVTQMGQEVILRCVPISNHLYFYWYRQILGQKVEFLVSFYNNEISEKSEIFDDQFSVERPDGSNFTLKIRSTKLEDSAMYFCASSVGQTQYFGPGTRLLVL.